This TCR beta chain was profiled in a study of blood T cell repertoires in COVID-19. Across the study: The United States, Italy and Spain supplied acute and convalescent COVID-19 samples.

This clone was seen a few times. The assay was immunoSEQ multiplex PCR, and TCRdb's table has in-frame clones only and misses some. The table has 100,000 to 150,000 clones, around four fifths seen once. CDR3 length: 14 residues. V was shortened by 7 bases and J by 3 bases, with 11 bases between the two germline ends. Per the germline V gene, CDR1 is KGHDR and CDR2 is SFDVKD. The TCR originated in a man in his fifties or sixties with acute or convalescent COVID-19. V usage is TRBV24-1 and J usage is TRBJ2-2; D possibly corresponds to TRBD1 (6 bases). The specimen sequenced was peripheral blood. CDR3 coding DNA: TGTGCCACCAGCGGGACACTTTACACCGGGGAGCTGTTTTTT. Protein sequence: CATSGTLYTGELFF.